Each of the 3 T cell receptor beta chains below was sequenced from the same sample in a study of response to subunit inactivated influenza vaccine. TCRdb called the RT-PCR reads again in MiXCR, with one record for every CDR3 protein. The sample gives about 650,000 distinct CDR3 sequences, 14% of which show up once; 7.6% is in the top ten. The sequenced sample was PBMCs from blood, obtained around two weeks before vaccination. The origin of the receptors is a man aged 50 or older who received an inactivated influenza vaccine.

The chain uses TRBV19 and TRBJ2-5; D unresolved. This CDR3 has 15 residues. Trimming took off 1 base at V and 0 bases at J, with 9 bases between the two ends. Germline CDR1 is LNHDA and CDR2 is SQIVND (reference sequence). Written as DNA, the CDR3 is TGTGCCAGTAGTATAGGAGGACGCCACCAAGAGACCCAGTACTTC. Translation: CASSIGGRHQETQYF.

The chain has TRBV20-1 and TRBJ2-1; 8 nucleotides line up with TRBD2. V trimming: 1 base; J trimming: 9 bases; junction bases outside the gene matches: 11. The CDR3 contains 15 residues. In germline, CDR1 is DFQATT, CDR2 SNEGSKA (reference sequence). As DNA, the CDR3 is TGCAGTGCTAGAGCCGTCGGTAGCGGGAACGCTGAGCAGTTCTTC. Amino acid sequence: CSARAVGSGNAEQFF.

The V call is TRBV6-2 or TRBV6-3, the J call TRBJ2-1; 8 positions agree with TRBD1. CDR3 size: 14 residues. J lost 10 bases, V lost 6 bases, and 11 bases had no gene match. From germline, CDR1 is MNHEY and CDR2 SVGEGT. Here the CDR3 DNA reads TGTGCCAGCAGCAAATTAGACAGGGGTGTGGAGCAGTTCTTC. It specifies CASSKLDRGVEQFF.